The rows below give T cell receptor beta chains drawn from one sample of a study of shared clonotypes between healthy human individuals. Clones were sequenced by immunoSEQ multiplex PCR, and TCRdb holds only the in-frame ones, with some missing. In the table there are more than 80,000 clones, under 80% of which are singletons. The material sequenced was memory CD8+ T cells sorted from blood. Every receptor here comes from a man aged 25-40 years in good health. Each CDR3 is given with its conserved first and last residue. The D gene is left open where the match is weak. Not all rows give a size; the values are once, few, many and, for expanded clones, a class.

DNA: TGTGCCAGCAGTGACCCTAGGGGCGGCAGGGGGTTCAATGAGCAGTTCTTC; CDR3: CASSDPRGGRGFNEQFF; D: TRBD1; size: -; length: 17; V: TRBV2; J: TRBJ2-1
DNA: TGTGCCAGCAGCGCCGTCGGGTTCCCCAATGAGCAGTTCTTC; CDR3: CASSAVGFPNEQFF; D: -; size: -; length: 14; V: TRBV6-4; J: TRBJ2-1
DNA: TGTGCCAGCAGTGAAGCGGGAGGCTCCTACGAGCAGTACTTC; CDR3: CASSEAGGSYEQYF; D: TRBD2; size: few; length: 14; V: TRBV6-4; J: TRBJ2-7
DNA: TGTGCCACCAGCTTGACCCGGGACAGCTACTACGAGCAGTACTTC; CDR3: CATSLTRDSYYEQYF; D: TRBD1; size: many; length: 15; V: TRBV15; J: TRBJ2-7
DNA: TGTGCCAGCAGCTTATTACAGTGCACAGATACGCAGTATTTT; CDR3: CASSLLQCTDTQYF; D: -; size: -; length: 14; V: TRBV7-9; J: TRBJ2-3
DNA: TGTGCCAGCAGTGAGGGAGACACCGGGGAGCTGTTTTTT; CDR3: CASSEGDTGELFF; D: -; size: -; length: 13; V: TRBV6-1; J: TRBJ2-2
DNA: TGTGCCATCAAGCTAGAGGGGAGCACAGATACGCAGTATTTT; CDR3: CAIKLEGSTDTQYF; D: -; size: -; length: 14; V: TRBV10-3; J: TRBJ2-3
DNA: TGCGCCAGCGTGACCTGGGGACAGGCCTACGAGCAGTACTTC; CDR3: CASVTWGQAYEQYF; D: TRBD1; size: many; length: 14; V: TRBV10-1; J: TRBJ2-7
DNA: TGTGCCAGCAGCGTAGAGGGCGCCGTACAAGAGACCCAGTACTTC; CDR3: CASSVEGAVQETQYF; D: -; size: few; length: 15; V: TRBV9; J: TRBJ2-5
DNA: TGTGCCAGCAAGCCGCAGAGCAATCAGCCCCAGCATTTT; CDR3: CASKPQSNQPQHF; D: -; size: -; length: 13; V: TRBV2; J: TRBJ1-5
DNA: TGCGCCAGCAGCCAAGAGCTCTGGGCAGAGGATACGCAGTATTTT; CDR3: CASSQELWAEDTQYF; D: -; size: -; length: 15; V: TRBV4-1; J: TRBJ2-3
DNA: TGTGCCAGCAGTTCGGAGACTGACATTCAGTACTTC; CDR3: CASSSETDIQYF; D: -; size: few; length: 12; V: TRBV6-5; J: TRBJ2-4
DNA: TGCGCCAGCAGCCAGGTTCGGGACTACAATGAGCAGTTCTTC; CDR3: CASSQVRDYNEQFF; D: -; size: -; length: 14; V: TRBV4-1; J: TRBJ2-1
DNA: TGTGCCAGCAGTGAACAGGGGATGAATTCCTACGAGCAGTACTTC; CDR3: CASSEQGMNSYEQYF; D: -; size: many; length: 15; V: TRBV2; J: TRBJ2-7
DNA: TGTGCCAGCAGTTACCTTGGGGACAGTGTGAACACTGAAGCTTTCTTT; CDR3: CASSYLGDSVNTEAFF; D: TRBD1; size: -; length: 16; V: TRBV6-5; J: TRBJ1-1
DNA: TGTGCCATCACCGGACAAGTTAACTATGGCTACACCTTC; CDR3: CAITGQVNYGYTF; D: -; size: -; length: 13; V: TRBV10-3; J: TRBJ1-2
DNA: TGTGCCAGCAGCATCCATGGGACGGCTACCTATGGCTACACCTTC; CDR3: CASSIHGTATYGYTF; D: -; size: many; length: 15; V: TRBV7-2; J: TRBJ1-2
DNA: TGTGCCAGCAGCAGACAGATGAACACTGAAGCTTTCTTT; CDR3: CASSRQMNTEAFF; D: -; size: few; length: 13; V: TRBV27; J: TRBJ1-1
DNA: TGCGCCAGCAGTGAGCGGGAGGCCTACAATGAGCAGTTCTTC; CDR3: CASSEREAYNEQFF; D: TRBD2; size: medium-sized; length: 14; V: TRBV10-2; J: TRBJ2-1